The 14 T cell receptor beta chains below come from one sample, sequenced in a study of blood T cells in healthy people across ages. A second PCR, run for roughly 7 to 11 cycles, used a sample-barcoded 5' primer plus a J-beta primer mix. TCRdb re-called the 5' RACE reads through MiXCR, storing one row per CDR3 protein. There are just under 900,000 distinct CDR3 sequences in the sample; about 30% occur only once, and 15% to 20% lies in the top ten. The sequenced material came from blood. These receptor sequences come from a woman older than 75 in good health.

This clonotype appeared many times. The rearrangement uses TRBV10-3 and TRBJ2-5, with D possibly TRBD1 on 6 matching bases. The germline CDR1 and CDR2 sequences are ENHRY and SYGVKD. The CDR3 loop spans 14 amino acids. V shed 4 bases and J shed 2 bases, with 11 bases lying between them. The CDR3 DNA follows: TGTGCCATCAGTGTGTCAGGGGTTCAAGAGACCCAGTACTTC. Translation gives CAISVSGVQETQYF.

DNA for the CDR3: TGTGCCAGCAGCCAAGACGGGCCGGGACAGGGGAATTCACCCCTCCACTTT. This codes for CASSQDGPGQGNSPLHF. The V call is TRBV4-2, the J call TRBJ1-6; TRBD1 agrees at 10 bases. J lost 7 bases, V lost 0 bases, and 6 bases had no gene match. The CDR3 sequence is 17 residues long. Germline V gives CDR1 LGHNA, CDR2 YNFKEQ.

The chain has TRBV11-2 and TRBJ2-5; no clear D gene. The J call may not be correct, given that the DNA end is closer to TRBJ2-7. CDR1 SGHAT and CDR2 FQNNGV come from the germline V gene. This CDR3 has 14 residues. Here the CDR3 reads CASSPWAGGGEQYF. CDR3 DNA: TGTGCCAGCAGCCCCTGGGCAGGTGGTGGCGAGCAGTACTTC.

The sample holds many counts of this clonotype. This chain uses TRBV9 with TRBJ1-4; D is unresolved. Germline loops: CDR1 SGDLS, CDR2 YYNGEE. CDR3 size: 14 residues. V was clipped by 0 bases and J by 5 bases, with 8 bases between them. The CDR3 reads CASSVGGPNEKLFF. CDR3 in DNA: TGTGCCAGCAGCGTAGGAGGGCCGAATGAAAAACTGTTTTTT.

This clonotype was counted ten times or more. The rearrangement joins TRBV7-8 to TRBJ2-1, with D possibly being TRBD2 (6 bases). Germline V lookup: CDR1 SGHVS, CDR2 FQNEAQ. The CDR3 extends over 16 amino acids. The V gene lost 2 bases and the J gene lost 5 bases, with 16 bases spanning the gap. The DNA for the CDR3 is TGTGCCAGCAGCTTAATTGGGGGGACCCAAGACAATGAGCAGTTCTTC. It specifies CASSLIGGTQDNEQFF. Combining the CDR3 with reference TRBV7-8 and TRBJ2-1 gives the whole variable domain GAGVSQSPRYKVAKRGQDVALRCDPISGHVSLFWYQQALGQGPEFLTYFQNEAQLDKSGLPSDRFFAERPEGSVSTLKIQRTQQEDSAVYLCASSLIGGTQDNEQFFGPGTRLTVL.

The V and J genes are TRBV25-1 and TRBJ2-1, with D tentatively TRBD1 or TRBD2 (5 bases each). CDR3 length equals 15 residues. The V end was cut by 3 bases, the J end by 0 bases, with 9 bases between. CDR1 is MGHDK, CDR2 SYGVNS, per germline. DNA for the CDR3: TGTGCCAGCAGTGAGGGGGAAAGCTCCTACAATGAGCAGTTCTTC. Translation: CASSEGESSYNEQFF.

This clonotype was seen more than once but under ten times. One end of the junction does not line up with germline, which may come from a read error. The V and J genes are TRBV24-1 and TRBJ2-1; possible D gene TRBD1, 5 bases. Germline loops: CDR1 KGHDR, CDR2 SFDVKD. The CDR3 contains 14 residues. The CDR3 DNA sequence: TGTGTCACCAGTGATTTCCAGGGAAGCAATGAGCAGTTCTTC. Amino acids: CVTSDFQGSNEQFF.

Comment on this clonotype: A read error may explain this, as a much larger clone is one base away. The rearrangement uses TRBV6-5 and TRBJ2-6, with D possibly being TRBD1 (5 bases). Germline V gene sequence: CDR1 MNHEY, CDR2 SVGAGI. The CDR3 extends over 15 amino acids. CDR3 region: CATLGGSSGANVPTF. The CDR3 DNA follows: TGTGCCACACTCGGCGGATCCTCTGGGGCCAACGTCCCGACTTTC.

The count of this clonotype is one. The DNA is omitted, as the CDR3 cannot be located on it reliably, and the CDR3 follows TCRdb's listing. This chain joins TRBV5-1 and TRBJ1-2; the DNA was not compared with TRBD1, the D call given in the table. The germline gives CDR1 SGHRS, CDR2 YFSETQ. The CDR3 numbers 14 amino acids, ends counted. The CDR3: CASSFGQGSGGCTF.

The CDR3 nucleotides read TGTGCCAGCAGTACGGCAGGGAGAAATTCACCCCTCCACTTT. This gives the protein CASSTAGRNSPLHF. The chain is built from TRBV7-9 and TRBJ1-6; the D gene is possibly TRBD1 (5 bases). This CDR3 region has 14 residues. Looked up from germline, CDR1 is SEHNR and CDR2 is FQNEAQ (reference sequence). V lost 6 bases, J lost 7 bases, and 13 bases lay in between.

This clonotype came up a few times. This chain links TRBV6-2 or TRBV6-3 with TRBJ2-7, with 9 bases fitting TRBD1. From germline, CDR1 is MNHEY and CDR2 SVGEGT. V shed 6 bases and J 7 bases; nucleotides not matched to a gene: 7. This CDR3 is 13 amino acids long. The CDR3 region has the DNA TGTGCCAGCAGCCCGGTGACAGGGGGGGAGCAGTACTTC. This sequence encodes CASSPVTGGEQYF.

Notes on this clonotype: A read error may explain this, as a much larger clone is one base away. The V gene is TRBV29-1, the J gene TRBJ1-2; 8 bases align to TRBD1. With V trimmed by 7 bases and J by 6 bases, 7 bases remained unmatched. The CDR3 is 12 amino acids. Looked up from germline, CDR1 is SQVTM and CDR2 is ANQGSEA. This CDR3 reads CSGENRGNGYTF. Here the CDR3 DNA reads TGCAGCGGTGAGAACAGGGGGAATGGCTACACCTTC.

This chain uses TRBV5-1 with TRBJ1-3; tentative D call: TRBD1 (5 bases). Germline CDR1 reads SGHRS; CDR2 reads YFSETQ. The ends were cut back, 4 bases at V and 0 bases at J, with 11 bases in the middle. The length of the CDR3 is 15 residues. The CDR3 sequence is CASSLDSYSGNTIYF. In nucleotides, the CDR3 is TGCGCCAGCAGCCTAGACAGCTACTCTGGAAACACCATATATTTT.

A word on this clonotype: Germline is not matched at one junction end, which may reflect a read error. This sequence joins TRBV6-6 and TRBJ1-5; TRBD1 matches at 7 bases. This CDR3 region has 16 residues. Germline CDR1 and CDR2: MNHNY and SVGAGI (reference sequence). CDR3 residues: CASSSDRANSSQPQHF. CDR3 nucleotide sequence: TGTGCCAGCAGTTCCGACAGGGCCAATAGCAGTCAGCCCCAGCATTTT.